This T cell receptor beta chain was observed in a study of T cells in women clearing cervical HPV infection. Study-level information: Blood came at first lesion visit for cases, post-clearance for controls.

Regarding this clone: What it binds is not known. Read sequence stops 3 residues before the CDR3 end, and the germline J gene provides the missing end.

Assay used: immunoSEQ multiplex PCR; TCRdb lists only in-frame clones, some missing. The sample features approximately 23,000 clones, with about 3.5% in its top ten. The study's findings and limits: Associations may precede or follow infection; HPV-specific or memory T cells were not isolated. CIN3+ cases had significantly higher TCR richness than controls; evenness did not differ.

The V end was cut by 0 bases, the J end by 7 bases, with 14 bases between. This CDR3 has 15 amino acids. CDR1 and CDR2 from the germline V gene are SGHRS and YFSETQ. Cervical HPV DNA detected by MY09/MY11 PCR, typed by dot-blot. The sample comprised blood buffy coat. The J gene is TRBJ2-1, the V gene TRBV5-1, with a tentative D call TRBD2 (5 bases). This sequence was found in a woman aged 18 to 69 with a cervical HPV16 infection that either progressed to CIN3+ or cleared (not recorded which). The covered CDR3 bases are TGCGCCAGCAGCTTGGAATACTTCGGGGTTAATGAG. The encoded protein is CASSLEYFGVNE. The CDR3, in full, reads CASSLEYFGVNEQFF.